Following are 20 T cell receptor beta chains from one sample sequenced in a study of blood T cell repertoires in COVID-19. The method was immunoSEQ multiplex PCR; TCRdb's version includes in-frame clones alone and lacks a portion of them. The sample has approximately 450,000 clones; 80% to 90% are singletons. Sequencing was performed on PBMCs or T cells enriched from blood (not recorded which). All receptors come from a man aged 30-40 years who had recovered from COVID-19.

The chain has TRBV5-6 and TRBJ2-2; TRBD2 agrees at 8 bases. The J segment lost 0 bases and the V segment lost 0 bases, leaving 7 bases of the junction unmatched. CDR3 length: 18 residues. Per the germline V gene, CDR1 is SGHDT and CDR2 is YYEEEE. The CDR3 DNA follows: TGTGCCAGCAGCTTGGGGCCCCCGGGGGGGACGAACACCGGGGAGCTGTTTTTT. Its protein is CASSLGPPGGTNTGELFF.

This clone has a single count. This rearrangement joins TRBV7-2 to TRBJ2-7; 9 bases line up with TRBD1. V was clipped by 5 bases and J by 1 base; unmatched bases: 9. CDR1 is SGHTA, CDR2 FQGNSA, per germline. CDR3 length: 16 amino acids. The CDR3 reads CASSTRQGGSSYEQYF. As DNA, the CDR3 is TGTGCCAGCAGCACTCGACAGGGGGGGTCGTCCTACGAGCAGTACTTC.

The chain links TRBV3-1 (or the pseudogene TRBV3-2) to TRBJ1-1, with 8 bases aligning to TRBD1. The CDR3 contains 15 residues. Germline CDR1 is LGHDT and CDR2 is YNNKEL (reference sequence). V dropped 4 bases and J dropped 0; count of bases not matched to a gene: 4. The CDR3: CASSRVTGVNTEAFF. DNA for the CDR3: TGTGCCAGCAGCCGAGTGACAGGGGTGAACACTGAAGCTTTCTTT.

V gene TRBV28 combines with J gene TRBJ1-4; unclear D gene. V lost 4 bases to trimming and J lost 8 bases, with 20 bases between them. CDR3 size: 16 residues. Per germline, CDR1 MDHEN and CDR2 SYDVKM. The CDR3 DNA reads as TGTGCCAGCAGTTCACCCGCGGGCCCCGAAAGGGAAAAACTGTTTTTT. Its protein product is CASSSPAGPEREKLFF. Combining the CDR3 with reference TRBV28 and TRBJ1-4 gives the whole variable domain DVKVTQSSRYLVKRTGEKVFLECVQDMDHENMFWYRQDPGLGLRLIYFSYDVKMKEKGDIPEGYSVSREKKERFSLILESASTNQTSMYLCASSSPAGPEREKLFFGSGTQLSVL.

The chain combines TRBV7-9 with TRBJ1-4, with unresolved D. Germline loops: CDR1 SEHNR, CDR2 FQNEAQ (reference sequence). Trimming stripped 5 bases from V and 4 bases from J, with 11 bases between. This CDR3 has 14 amino acids. CDR3 coding DNA: TGTGCCAGCAGCACCGGGGTACTTAATGAAAAACTGTTTTTT. The encoded protein is CASSTGVLNEKLFF.

The chain combines TRBV27 with TRBJ2-1, with 11 bases identical to TRBD2. Germline V gene data show CDR1 as MNHEY and CDR2 as SMNVEV (reference sequence). V trimming: 5 bases; J trimming: 7 bases; junction bases outside the gene matches: 7. This CDR3 has 15 residues. The CDR3 loop is CASSMTSGIGNEQFF. The CDR3 DNA follows: TGTGCCAGCAGTATGACTAGCGGGATTGGTAATGAGCAGTTCTTC.

CDR3 sequence (DNA): TGTGCCAGCAGCAGCAGGGGCGGGTACTATGGCTACACCTTC. Amino acids: CASSSRGGYYGYTF. The chain uses TRBV5-6 and TRBJ1-2; weak D call: TRBD1 (6 bases). Deletions cut 4 bases from V and 3 bases from J, with 13 bases between. Germline loops: CDR1 SGHDT, CDR2 YYEEEE. CDR3 length equals 14 residues.

This chain uses TRBV19 with TRBJ2-7; 8 nucleotides align to TRBD2. The CDR3 length is 15 residues. From germline, CDR1 is LNHDA and CDR2 SQIVND (reference sequence). Germline trimming cut 1 base from V and 7 bases from J; bases unmatched to any gene: 9. The DNA of the CDR3 is TGTGCCAGTAGTATAGGGCTAGCGGGTTCGTTGGAGCAGTACTTC. Translated: CASSIGLAGSLEQYF.

This clone showed up just a few times. The V gene is TRBV11-2, the J gene TRBJ2-5; TRBD1 aligns across 12 bases. The V and J ends lost 4 bases and 7 bases, in that order; junction bases with no gene match: 13. The CDR3 consists of 17 residues. Per germline, CDR1 SGHAT and CDR2 FQNNGV. The CDR3 reads CASSSRVLGQGAGTQYF. CDR3 DNA: TGTGCCAGCAGCTCCCGAGTTCTGGGACAGGGGGCCGGGACCCAGTACTTC.

The chain carries TRBV6-4 and TRBJ1-1, with unresolved D. Germline V lookup: CDR1 MRHNA, CDR2 SNTAGT. Trimming stripped 3 bases from V and 3 bases from J, with 11 bases between. The CDR3 spans 14 residues. The CDR3 protein is CASSDGPGDTEAFF. The CDR3 DNA is TGTGCCAGCAGTGATGGTCCCGGGGACACTGAAGCTTTCTTT.

The rearrangement joins TRBV13 to TRBJ2-1; D gene unclear. Germline V gene sequence: CDR1 PRHDT, CDR2 FYEKMQ (reference sequence). V lost 3 bases and J 0 bases, leaving 6 bases between the germline ends. The CDR3 consists of 14 residues. The CDR3 here is CASSFAGSYNEQFF. CDR3 bases: TGTGCCAGCAGCTTCGCAGGCTCCTACAATGAGCAGTTCTTC.

Points on this clone: At the DNA level, this CDR3 is encoded by other sequences in the same sample as well. This chain joins TRBV5-1 and TRBJ2-1; no clear D gene. Germline V lookup: CDR1 SGHRS, CDR2 YFSETQ. The CDR3 has 15 residues. Trimming took 0 bases from V and 1 from J, leaving 8 bases between them. CDR3 protein: CASSLVSGSYNEQFF. The CDR3 DNA follows: TGCGCCAGCAGCTTGGTTTCCGGTTCCTACAATGAGCAGTTCTTC.

V gene TRBV30 combines with J gene TRBJ2-7, with 8 bases aligning to TRBD2. The germline V gene has CDR1 GTSNPN and CDR2 SVGIG (reference sequence). Trimming removed 5 bases from V and 3 bases from J; junction bases left unmatched: 9. CDR3 length: 14 amino acids. The CDR3 here is CAWGAGGLHYEQYF. The CDR3 coding sequence is TGTGCCTGGGGCGCGGGAGGATTGCACTACGAGCAGTACTTC.

Only a few counts were recorded for this clone. The V call is TRBV28, the J call TRBJ1-5; tentatively, D is TRBD1 (6 bases). Trimming cost V 2 bases and J 5 bases, with 10 bases left between them. The CDR3 runs 14 residues. Germline assignment: CDR1 MDHEN and CDR2 SYDVKM. CDR3 region: CASSLVQGYQPQHF. CDR3 nucleotides: TGTGCCAGCAGTTTAGTACAGGGCTATCAGCCCCAGCATTTT.

V is TRBV27 and J is TRBJ2-3, with 14 bases lining up with TRBD2. CDR1 is MNHEY, CDR2 SMNVEV, per germline (reference sequence). This CDR3 has 17 amino acids. With V trimmed by 5 bases and J by 6 bases, 10 bases remained unmatched. The CDR3: CASSPRGTSGSGDTQYF. CDR3 DNA sequence: TGTGCCAGCAGTCCAAGGGGGACTAGCGGGAGTGGTGATACGCAGTATTTT.

V usage is TRBV5-1 and J usage is TRBJ2-7, with a possible D match to TRBD1 (5 bases). The CDR3 totals 13 residues. Trimming pared 8 bases from V and 3 bases from J, leaving 15 bases between. Germline V gives CDR1 SGHRS, CDR2 YFSETQ. CDR3 nucleotide sequence: TGCGCCAGTAGTGCCTCAGGGCTCTACGAGCAGTACTTC. It translates to CASSASGLYEQYF. Supplemented by reference TRBV5-1 and TRBJ2-7, the full variable domain reads KAGVTQTPRYLIKTRGQQVTLSCSPISGHRSVSWYQQTPGQGLQFLFEYFSETQRNKGNFPGRFSGRQFSNSRSEMNVSTLELGDSALYLCASSASGLYEQYFGPGTRLTVT.

The count of this clone is one. This sequence joins TRBV27 and TRBJ1-2; D remains unclear. Trimming pared 3 bases from V and 5 bases from J, leaving 19 bases between. The CDR3 length is 16 residues. Per the germline V gene, CDR1 is MNHEY and CDR2 is SMNVEV (reference sequence). Written as DNA, the CDR3 is TGTGCCAGCAGTTTGACCGGGAAGCTTTTCTCGTATGGCTACACCTTC. Its protein is CASSLTGKLFSYGYTF.

The V and J genes are TRBV19 and TRBJ1-3, with a tentative D call TRBD1 (5 bases). Trimming shortened V by 5 bases and J by 5 bases, and 13 bases separated the two germline ends. The CDR3 is made up of 14 amino acids. Per germline, CDR1 LNHDA and CDR2 SQIVND (reference sequence). The CDR3 region is CASSGHQKRNTIYF. The CDR3 DNA is TGTGCCAGTAGTGGACACCAAAAGCGAAACACCATATATTTT.

The chain combines TRBV25-1 with TRBJ2-1, with a tentative D call TRBD2 (5 bases). V shed 3 bases and J shed 5 bases, with 17 bases lying between them. CDR1 MGHDK and CDR2 SYGVNS come from the germline V gene. CDR3 length: 16 amino acids. The chain's CDR3 is CASSDMYGSFHNEQFF. The CDR3, as DNA: TGTGCCAGCAGTGATATGTATGGGAGTTTTCACAATGAGCAGTTCTTC. The full variable domain, rest sourced from reference TRBV25-1 and TRBJ2-1, is EADIYQTPRYLVIGTGKKITLECSQTMGHDKMYWYQQDPGMELHLIHYSYGVNSTEKGDLSSESTVSRIRTEHFPLTLESARPSHTSQYLCASSDMYGSFHNEQFFGPGTRLTVL.

This chain uses TRBV9 with TRBJ2-6; 7 nucleotides match TRBD1. J gave up 5 bases and V 3 bases, and 8 bases lay outside the gene matches. This CDR3 is built from 16 residues. Germline assignment: CDR1 SGDLS and CDR2 YYNGEE. CDR3 sequence: CASSATGFSWANVLTF. The DNA for the CDR3 is TGTGCCAGCAGCGCGACAGGGTTTTCCTGGGCCAACGTCCTGACTTTC.